The present T cell receptor (beta chain) was sequenced within a study of graft-versus-host responses after intestinal transplantation. In the study overall: Recipients were given multivisceral, liver-intestinal, or isolated intestinal transplants. Anti-thymocyte globulin was used for induction in all recipients, who then took tacrolimus and steroids for approximately 3 years.

A word on this clone: Antigen unknown.

Study-wide results and limits: Recipient marrow harbored GvH clones, some of which surfaced first in ileum or blood.

Sequencing was performed with immunoSEQ multiplex PCR; in TCRdb, only in-frame clones are kept and a portion is missing. The repertoire has about 88,000 clones, around 90% of them found once; the top ten carry 0.3% to 0.35%. The sequencing used unstimulated CD4+ T cells sorted from spleen or lymph node cells, collected before transplant. The origin of this receptor is a human donor who was the organ donor for an intestinal transplant.

Here the CDR3 DNA reads TGTGCCAGCTCAGAGACGGACAGGGGGAGAGGTTCAGATACGCAGTATTTT. Its translation is CASSETDRGRGSDTQYF. The gene calls are TRBV18 and TRBJ2-3; 10 bases map to TRBD1. In germline, CDR1 is KGHSH, CDR2 LQKENI. CDR3 length equals 17 residues. J was trimmed by 4 bases and V by 5 bases; bases with no gene match: 12.